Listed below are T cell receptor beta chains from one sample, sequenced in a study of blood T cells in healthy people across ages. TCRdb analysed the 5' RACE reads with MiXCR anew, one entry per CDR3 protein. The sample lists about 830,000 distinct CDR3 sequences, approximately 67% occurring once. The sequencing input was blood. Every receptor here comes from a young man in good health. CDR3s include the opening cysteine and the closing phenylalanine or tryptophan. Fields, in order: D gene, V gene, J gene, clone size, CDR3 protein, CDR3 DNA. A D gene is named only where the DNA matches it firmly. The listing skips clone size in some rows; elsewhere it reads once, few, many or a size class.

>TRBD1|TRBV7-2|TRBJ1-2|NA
CASSPDRALVYGYTF
TGTGCCAGCAGTCCAGACAGGGCCCTCGTCTATGGCTACACCTTC
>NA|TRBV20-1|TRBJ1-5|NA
CSARERGQPQHF
TGCAGTGCTAGAGAGCGGGGTCAGCCCCAGCATTTT
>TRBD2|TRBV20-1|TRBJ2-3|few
CSAINTGLAGSDTQYF
TGCAGTGCTATAAACACGGGACTAGCGGGGAGCGATACGCAGTATTTT
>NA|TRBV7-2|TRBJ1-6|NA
CASSLGPGLNSPLHF
TGTGCCAGCAGCTTAGGGCCAGGGCTTAATTCACCCCTCCACTTT
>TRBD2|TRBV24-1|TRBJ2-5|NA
CATSDPRLAETQYF
TGTGCCACCAGTGACCCCCGACTAGCTGAGACCCAGTACTTC
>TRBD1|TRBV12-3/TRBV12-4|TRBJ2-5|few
CASSKTGGEETQYF
TGTGCCAGCAGTAAGACAGGGGGGGAAGAGACCCAGTACTTC
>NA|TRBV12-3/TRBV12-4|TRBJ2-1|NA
CASSFGRGVYNEQFF
TGTGCCAGCAGTTTTGGCCGAGGAGTCTACAATGAGCAGTTCTTC
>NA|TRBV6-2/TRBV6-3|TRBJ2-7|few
CASRRDWAYEQYF
TGTGCCAGCAGACGCGACTGGGCCTACGAGCAGTACTTC
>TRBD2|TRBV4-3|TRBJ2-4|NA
CASSQDLGLAVAKNIQYF
TGCGCCAGCAGCCAAGATCTCGGCCTAGCGGTAGCCAAAAACATTCAGTACTTC
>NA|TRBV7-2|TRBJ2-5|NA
CANSTLGWAWYF
TGTGCCAACAGCACCCTCGGCTGGGCATGGTACTTC
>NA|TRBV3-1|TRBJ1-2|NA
CASSQDLPRDYGYTF
TGTGCCAGCAGCCAAGATCTGCCACGGGACTATGGCTACACCTTC
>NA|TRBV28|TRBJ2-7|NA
CAVKGPYEQYF
TGTGCCGTGAAAGGACCCTACGAGCAGTACTTC
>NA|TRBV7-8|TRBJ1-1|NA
CASSLEGGGRNTEAFF
TGTGCCAGCAGCTTAGAGGGTGGGGGCAGAAACACTGAAGCTTTCTTT
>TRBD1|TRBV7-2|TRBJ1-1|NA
CASRSTGYTEAFF
TGTGCCAGCAGGTCGACAGGGTACACTGAAGCTTTCTTT
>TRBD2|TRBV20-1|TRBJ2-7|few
CSFAGGSTYEQYF
TGCAGTTTCGCGGGGGGGAGCACCTACGAGCAGTACTTC
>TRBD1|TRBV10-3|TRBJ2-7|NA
CAIKGDRGPTEQYF
TGTGCCATCAAGGGGGACAGGGGCCCTACCGAGCAGTACTTC
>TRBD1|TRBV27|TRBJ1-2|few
CAIRQGRGYTF
TGTGCCATCCGACAGGGGCGAGGCTACACCTTC
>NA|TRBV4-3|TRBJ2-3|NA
CASSQELNLNTDTQYF
TGCGCCAGCAGCCAAGAGCTCAACCTGAACACAGATACGCAGTATTTT
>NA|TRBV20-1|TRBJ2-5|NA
CSARDGRVGKTQYF
TGCAGTGCTAGAGATGGCAGGGTGGGGAAGACCCAGTACTTC
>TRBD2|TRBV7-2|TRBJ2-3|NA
CASSWGGLPQVDTQYF
TGTGCCAGCAGCTGGGGAGGGCTCCCGCAGGTGGATACGCAGTATTTT
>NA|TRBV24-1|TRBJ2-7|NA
CATSDGQGLSYEQYF
TGTGCCACCAGTGACGGACAGGGACTATCCTACGAGCAGTACTTC
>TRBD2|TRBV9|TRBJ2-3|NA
CASSVGAGRTDTQYF
TGTGCCAGCAGCGTAGGAGCGGGGAGAACAGATACGCAGTATTTT
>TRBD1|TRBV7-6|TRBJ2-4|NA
CASSSTGAGDIQYF
TGTGCCAGCAGCTCGACAGGGGCTGGAGACATTCAGTACTTC
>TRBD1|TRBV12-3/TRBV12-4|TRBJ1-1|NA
CASRRDRGTEAFF
TGTGCCAGCAGACGGGACAGGGGCACTGAAGCTTTCTTT
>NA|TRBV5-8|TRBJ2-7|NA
CASSLDYLGYEQYF
TGTGCCAGCAGCCTAGACTATCTCGGCTACGAGCAGTACTTC
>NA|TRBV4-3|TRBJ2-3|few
CASSQKGQRRGTQYF
TGCGCCAGCAGCCAGAAGGGCCAGAGGAGGGGTACGCAGTATTTT